This TCR beta chain was sequenced for a study of blood T cell repertoires in COVID-19. Study-wide context: Collection of acute and convalescent COVID-19 samples took place in the United States, Italy and Spain. The analysed material was cDNA or gDNA that came from T cells, B-cell-depleted T cells, or PBMCs.

Per the original data handling: Quantification of nucleated cells was approximated via reference gene primer amplification. Clones were sequenced by immunoSEQ multiplex PCR, and TCRdb holds only the in-frame ones, with some missing. V and J calls and clone size are as listed in that table; D and trimming were resolved from the DNA. This sample has more than 90,000 clones, with roughly 86% found just once. Germline values: CDR1 SGHRS, CDR2 YFSETQ. V shed 5 bases and J shed 6 bases, with 17 bases lying between them. The CDR3 spans 14 residues. This TCR was recovered from a woman aged 25 to 39 with acute or convalescent COVID-19. Specimen: peripheral blood. V usage is TRBV5-1 and J usage is TRBJ1-2; unclear D gene. The CDR3 coding sequence is TGCGCCAGCAGAGAAATTAGACAATTGGATGGCTACACCTTC. This translates into CASREIRQLDGYTF. Variable domain in full (rest from reference TRBV5-1 and TRBJ1-2): KAGVTQTPRYLIKTRGQQVTLSCSPISGHRSVSWYQQTPGQGLQFLFEYFSETQRNKGNFPGRFSGRQFSNSRSEMNVSTLELGDSALYLCASREIRQLDGYTFGSGTRLTVV.